This T cell receptor (beta chain) stems from a study of T cells in Graves' hyperthyroidism and ophthalmopathy. Stable Graves' hyperthyroidism denoted no ophthalmopathy progression over 18 months. Hyperthyroidism in the patients, aged 18 to 65, was newly diagnosed and under 2 months in duration. The diagnostic basis comprised clinical symptoms, serum thyroxine and TRAb, thyroid ultrasound and orbital computed tomography. Template material for amplifying TCR beta CDR3 regions consisted of RNA transcripts. First-round RT-PCR with HTBI primers amplified the TCR CDR3 region. From the multiplex PCR reads, TCRdb called clonotypes with MiXCR, one entry per CDR3 protein. Of around 500,000 distinct CDR3 sequences in the sample, approximately 15% were seen once. Germline CDR1 LGHDT, CDR2 YNNKEL (reference sequence). Trimming removed 0 bases from V and 6 bases from J, with 17 bases in between. The CDR3 spans 17 residues.

The clonotype comes from a young woman with Graves' hyperthyroidism. Material for sequencing was blood. V is TRBV3-1 and J is TRBJ1-4; D may be TRBD1 (5 bases). The CDR3 sequence is CASSQDLRGRTDEKLFF. CDR3 nucleotides: TGTGCCAGCAGCCAAGATCTCCGGGGACGGACGGATGAAAAACTGTTTTTT.